Given below is one T cell receptor (beta chain) in context. Its specificity is not known. The sample belongs to a study of cytomegalovirus exposure and HLA in healthy donors. CDR3 length: 10 amino acids. Germline V gene lookup returns CDR1 MNHEY and CDR2 SMNVEV (reference sequence). V was clipped by 6 bases and J by 9 bases, with 6 bases between them. Whole-study results and caveats: No immune exposure information besides CMV serostatus was available. Among donors in an Asian-associated ancestry cluster, a later analysis reportedly found fewer N-insertions than the approximately 670-donor mean.

Use of 60 Vbeta and 13 Jbeta primers characterized the PCR. The method was immunoSEQ multiplex PCR; TCRdb's version includes in-frame clones alone and lacks a portion of them. The data contain 130,000 to 150,000 clones, 55% to 80% of them seen just once; the ten biggest clones take up 14%. This receptor was taken from a human donor in good health. Sample: PBMCs. This chain joins TRBV27 and TRBJ1-5; D unresolved. CDR3 DNA: TGTGCCAGCAGCCTCCGGCCCCAGCATTTT. The encoded protein is CASSLRPQHF.